This is a list of T cell receptor beta chains from one sample in a study of identifying expanded T cells in peripheral blood. Sequencing was performed with immunoSEQ multiplex PCR; in TCRdb, only in-frame clones are kept and a portion is missing. The table has about 90,000 clones, approximately 88% seen once; the top ten hold approximately 5%. The sequenced sample consisted of blood. All receptors derive from a person between 18 and 75 years old in good health. The CDR3 runs from the conserved cysteine through the conserved F or W. The order of the fields is V gene, D gene, clone size, J gene, CDR3 protein, CDR3 DNA. A D gene is named only where the DNA matches it firmly. Size tells how often a clone was seen (once, few, many) or the class of an expanded clone, and some rows leave it out.

V gene: TRBV7-6; D gene: -; clone size: -; J gene: TRBJ1-1; CDR3 protein: CASSLSPKPNTEAFF; CDR3 DNA: TGTGCCAGCAGCTTGAGTCCCAAGCCGAACACTGAAGCTTTCTTT
V gene: TRBV6-5; D gene: -; clone size: -; J gene: TRBJ1-2; CDR3 protein: CASSYRFQGYGYTF; CDR3 DNA: TGTGCCAGCAGTTACAGATTCCAGGGTTATGGCTACACCTTC
V gene: TRBV6-6; D gene: -; clone size: -; J gene: TRBJ1-1; CDR3 protein: CASSKGVGTTEAFF; CDR3 DNA: TGTGCCAGCAGTAAGGGTGTGGGCACCACTGAAGCTTTCTTT
V gene: TRBV5-1; D gene: -; clone size: -; J gene: TRBJ1-1; CDR3 protein: CASSSGQVFSEAFF; CDR3 DNA: TGCGCCAGCAGCAGCGGACAAGTCTTCTCGGAAGCTTTCTTT
V gene: TRBV30; D gene: -; clone size: -; J gene: TRBJ1-4; CDR3 protein: CAWSPPNMNEKLFF; CDR3 DNA: TGTGCCTGGAGTCCCCCAAACATGAATGAAAAACTGTTTTTT
V gene: TRBV19; D gene: TRBD1; clone size: -; J gene: TRBJ2-1; CDR3 protein: CASRSSGQGANEQFF; CDR3 DNA: TGTGCCAGTAGGAGTTCGGGACAGGGTGCCAATGAGCAGTTCTTC
V gene: TRBV25-1; D gene: TRBD1; clone size: -; J gene: TRBJ1-1; CDR3 protein: CASSELQGRRAFF; CDR3 DNA: TGTGCCAGCAGTGAGCTACAGGGGAGGCGAGCTTTCTTT
V gene: TRBV4-1; D gene: -; clone size: few; J gene: TRBJ1-5; CDR3 protein: CASSREWGPTNQPQHF; CDR3 DNA: TGCGCCAGCAGCCGAGAATGGGGGCCCACCAATCAGCCCCAGCATTTT
V gene: TRBV29-1; D gene: -; clone size: few; J gene: TRBJ1-1; CDR3 protein: CSVIMGVRLTEAFF; CDR3 DNA: TGCAGCGTCATTATGGGGGTAAGACTCACTGAAGCTTTCTTT
V gene: TRBV18; D gene: -; clone size: -; J gene: TRBJ1-2; CDR3 protein: CASSPPSGANYGYTF; CDR3 DNA: TGTGCCAGCTCACCACCCTCAGGGGCCAACTATGGCTACACCTTC
V gene: TRBV5-1; D gene: -; clone size: -; J gene: TRBJ1-1; CDR3 protein: CASSLIEYTEAFF; CDR3 DNA: TGCGCCAGCAGCTTGATCGAGTACACTGAAGCTTTCTTT